These 26 T cell receptor beta chains were all obtained from the same sample, sequenced in a study of blood T cell dynamics during melanoma immunotherapy. The time point denotes: pre-treatment baseline. Here immunoSEQ multiplex PCR was the method, and the copy in TCRdb shows in-frame clones only, minus some. Among about 13,000 clones, under 95% were seen once, and the ten largest hold around 0.18%. The sequenced sample was effector memory CD8+ T cells from blood, obtained from a patient treated with checkpoint blockade. The receptors were gathered from a human donor with melanoma.

The rearrangement uses TRBV19 and TRBJ2-6; possibly TRBD2 for D (5 bases). Trimming removed 11 bases from V and 2 bases from J, with 7 bases in between. The CDR3 loop spans 12 amino acids. Germline CDR1 reads LNHDA; CDR2 reads SQIVND (reference sequence). The DNA of the CDR3 is TGTGCCTCCGGGACTGGGGCCAACGTCCTGACTTTC. This encodes CASGTGANVLTF.

The J gene is TRBJ1-2, the V gene TRBV5-4; D may be TRBD1 (6 bases). The ends were cut back, 9 bases at V and 8 bases at J, with 17 bases in the middle. Germline-derived CDR1 and CDR2 are SGHNT and YYREEE (reference sequence). The CDR3 has 12 amino acids. CDR3 nucleotides: TGTGCCATAGAAAACAGGGATTCGGGCTACACCTTC. Protein: CAIENRDSGYTF.

The chain is built from TRBV27 and TRBJ2-5; 8 bases fit TRBD1. Germline CDR1 is MNHEY and CDR2 is SMNVEV (reference sequence). The CDR3 has 13 amino acids. Unmatched junction bases numbered 8, after V lost 6 bases and J lost 8 bases. The CDR3: CASSPGQGITQYF. CDR3 DNA: TGTGCCAGCAGCCCCGGACAGGGTATAACCCAGTACTTC.

The chain combines TRBV19 with TRBJ2-7; perhaps TRBD1 as D (5 bases). Germline CDR1 and CDR2: LNHDA and SQIVND (reference sequence). The V gene lost 0 bases and the J gene lost 3 bases, with 12 bases spanning the gap. CDR3 length: 15 amino acids. CDR3 sequence: CASSIDQQASYEQYF. As DNA, the CDR3 is TGTGCCAGTAGTATAGATCAACAGGCCAGCTACGAGCAGTACTTC.

This chain connects TRBV27 to TRBJ2-7; D remains ambiguous. The V gene lost 5 bases and the J gene lost 1 base, with 9 bases spanning the gap. This CDR3 contains 13 residues. Germline CDR1 reads MNHEY; CDR2 reads SMNVEV (reference sequence). CDR3 DNA: TGTGCCAGCAGTCCCACCCCGTCCTACGAGCAGTACTTC. Translated: CASSPTPSYEQYF.

Only one count was recorded for this clone. The V and J genes are TRBV27 and TRBJ1-4; D not resolved. V lost 5 bases, J lost 5 bases, and 24 bases lay in between. Germline lookup yields CDR1 MNHEY and CDR2 SMNVEV (reference sequence). The CDR3 sequence is 18 residues long. The CDR3 spells CASSPLFWSVEQNEKLFF. The CDR3 DNA is TGTGCCAGCAGTCCCCTCTTTTGGTCGGTCGAGCAAAATGAAAAACTGTTTTTT.

The chain links TRBV2 to TRBJ2-5, with D maybe TRBD1 (7 bases). The CDR3 is 18 amino acids. CDR1 is SNHLY and CDR2 is FYNNEI in the germline V gene. V was clipped by 1 base and J by 5 bases, with 23 bases between them. CDR3: CASSEGTGPDPRGETQYF. The CDR3 DNA reads as TGTGCCAGCAGTGAAGGGACAGGACCGGACCCTCGGGGGGAGACCCAGTACTTC.

The V gene is TRBV6-5, the J gene TRBJ1-5; D ambiguous. Germline V lookup: CDR1 MNHEY, CDR2 SVGAGI. The CDR3 extends over 15 amino acids. V dropped 5 bases and J dropped 0 bases, with 11 bases sitting between them. The DNA of the CDR3 is TGTGCCAGCAGTCCCGACCCCGATAGCAATCAGCCCCAGCATTTT. The encoded protein is CASSPDPDSNQPQHF.

The chain carries TRBV5-4 and TRBJ2-1; TRBD1 aligns across 7 bases. CDR3 length: 14 residues. Germline values: CDR1 SGHNT, CDR2 YYREEE (reference sequence). V gave up 0 bases and J gave up 5 bases; unmatched junction bases: 2. DNA for the CDR3: TGTGCCAGCAGCTTGGCCGGGACAGACAATGAGCAGTTCTTC. Amino acid sequence: CASSLAGTDNEQFF.

The chain employs TRBV7-6 and TRBJ1-5; no clear D gene. The CDR3 contains 17 residues. From germline, CDR1 is SGHVS and CDR2 FNYEAQ. Trimming stripped 4 bases from V and 2 bases from J, with 18 bases between. The CDR3 DNA reads TGTGCCAGCAGCTCTTTACCCTCGGAGGGAGGCAATCAGCCCCAGCATTTT. It yields the protein CASSSLPSEGGNQPQHF.

The CDR3 DNA is TGTGCCAGCAGCTCTGGACTAGCGGCGAACACCGGGGAGCTGTTTTTT. Its protein is CASSSGLAANTGELFF. The chain has TRBV11-2 and TRBJ2-2, with 10 bases matching TRBD2. CDR1 is SGHAT, CDR2 FQNNGV, per germline. The CDR3 sequence is 16 residues long. The J segment lost 0 bases and the V segment lost 4 bases, leaving 2 bases of the junction unmatched.

The chain couples TRBV9 to TRBJ2-5; a weak D match, TRBD2 (7 bases). The CDR3 is 15 amino acids. CDR1 is SGDLS and CDR2 is YYNGEE in the germline V gene. Trimming removed 4 bases at V and 11 bases at J, with 24 bases between. The CDR3 here is CASSPRAAGEGEQYF. The CDR3 nucleotides are TGTGCCAGCAGCCCCCGGGCGGCGGGAGAGGGGGAGCAGTACTTC.

The J gene is TRBJ2-5, the V gene TRBV7-9, with D perhaps TRBD2 (6 bases). Germline V gene sequence: CDR1 SEHNR, CDR2 FQNEAQ (reference sequence). The V and J ends lost 5 bases and 5 bases respectively, with 12 bases between them. The CDR3 loop spans 13 amino acids. The CDR3 protein is CASSPSGGETQYF. Here the CDR3 DNA reads TGTGCCAGCAGCCCAAGTGGGGGGGAGACCCAGTACTTC.

The genes are TRBV28 and TRBJ1-4; 7 positions agree with TRBD1. Germline-derived CDR1 and CDR2 are MDHEN and SYDVKM. V dropped 6 bases and J dropped 4; count of bases not matched to a gene: 8. The CDR3 totals 15 residues. The CDR3 bases are TGTGCCAGCAGAACGGGACAGTCCCTTAATGAAAAACTGTTTTTT. Its translation: CASRTGQSLNEKLFF.

The J gene is TRBJ2-1, the V gene TRBV9; D is ambiguous. The CDR3 runs 14 residues. With 0 bases removed from V and 5 bases from J, the gap between germline ends came to 9 bases. CDR1 and CDR2 from the germline V gene are SGDLS and YYNGEE. This chain's CDR3 is CASSVGAPDNEQFF. The CDR3 nucleotides read TGTGCCAGCAGCGTAGGGGCCCCTGACAATGAGCAGTTCTTC.

This rearrangement joins TRBV4-3 to TRBJ2-3; perhaps TRBD1 as D (6 bases). Trimming took off 0 bases at V and 4 bases at J, with 14 bases between the two ends. CDR1 is LGHNA, CDR2 YSLEER, per germline. This CDR3 comprises 16 residues. The CDR3 sequence is CASSQETSRGADTQYF. The CDR3 DNA follows: TGCGCCAGCAGCCAAGAGACGAGCAGGGGTGCAGATACGCAGTATTTT.

J is TRBJ1-5 and V is TRBV19; D uncertain. In germline, CDR1 is LNHDA, CDR2 SQIVND (reference sequence). V lost 5 bases and J lost 0, with 5 bases in between. The CDR3 has 13 residues. CDR3 in amino acids: CASSFSSNQPQHF. In DNA form, the CDR3 reads TGTGCCAGTAGTTTTAGTAGCAATCAGCCCCAGCATTTT.

The chain has TRBV2 and TRBJ2-1, with 10 bases matching TRBD1. The germline gives CDR1 SNHLY, CDR2 FYNNEI. Trimming at V came to 4 bases and at J to 8 bases, leaving 2 bases not matched to a gene. The CDR3 has 13 residues. CDR3 protein: CASSGTGGHEQFF. CDR3 bases: TGTGCCAGCAGTGGGACAGGGGGACATGAGCAGTTCTTC.

The gene calls are TRBV19 and TRBJ1-1; TRBD1 agrees at 9 bases. The V gene end was trimmed by 6 bases and the J gene end by 2 bases; junction bases not matched to a gene: 7. The CDR3 spans 15 residues. Per the germline V gene, CDR1 is LNHDA and CDR2 is SQIVND (reference sequence). The CDR3 DNA reads TGTGCCAGTAGCCAGCCGGGACAGGGAAACACTGAAGCTTTCTTT. Its translation is CASSQPGQGNTEAFF.

A single count supports this clone. V gene TRBV6-1 combines with J gene TRBJ2-7, with D uncertain. The germline gives CDR1 MNHNS, CDR2 SASEGT. The CDR3 is made up of 10 amino acids. The V and J ends lost 7 bases and 3 bases respectively, with 4 bases between them. CDR3 sequence: CASTGYEQYF. CDR3 sequence (DNA): TGTGCCAGCACCGGCTACGAGCAGTACTTC.

A single count supports this clone. This chain joins TRBV4-1 and TRBJ2-5; 7 bases are a match to TRBD2. Near its end, the DNA agrees better with TRBJ2-7, so the J call may be wrong. The length of the CDR3 is 15 residues. Germline V gene sequence: CDR1 MGHRA, CDR2 YSYEKL. The CDR3 coding sequence is TGCGCCAGCAGCCAAGATCGGGAGGTCCTCTACGAGCAGTACTTC. Translating gives CASSQDREVLYEQYF.

The V call is TRBV7-9, the J call TRBJ2-7; D gene ambiguous. The CDR3 is 13 amino acids. Germline CDR1 reads SEHNR; CDR2 reads FQNEAQ (reference sequence). Trimming shortened V by 5 bases and J by 1 base, and 9 bases separated the two germline ends. DNA for the CDR3: TGTGCCAGCAGCAACCTTCCGTCCTACGAGCAGTACTTC. This encodes CASSNLPSYEQYF.

This clone has just one count. The gene calls are TRBV4-3 and TRBJ2-7; TRBD2 might be the D (7 bases). Trimming stripped 4 bases from V and 4 bases from J, with 17 bases between. The CDR3 totals 15 residues. Germline values: CDR1 LGHNA, CDR2 YSLEER. CDR3 region: CASSLQGGGLYEQYF. The CDR3 DNA reads TGCGCCAGCAGCCTACAAGGGGGGGGGTTGTACGAGCAGTACTTC.

The chain is built from TRBV6-4 and TRBJ1-2, with TRBD1 as a possible D gene (5 bases). The CDR3 is 15 amino acids. V lost 3 bases and J lost 7, with 18 bases in between. Germline values: CDR1 MRHNA, CDR2 SNTAGT. The CDR3 loop reads CASSEVAGSLRGYTF. Written as DNA, the CDR3 is TGTGCCAGCAGTGAGGTGGCAGGGTCCCTACGTGGCTACACCTTC.

V is TRBV27 and J is TRBJ2-2; 10 positions agree with TRBD1. The CDR3 loop spans 15 amino acids. CDR1 MNHEY and CDR2 SMNVEV come from the germline V gene (reference sequence). Trimming at V came to 8 bases and at J to 3 bases, leaving 6 bases not matched to a gene. DNA of the CDR3: TGTGCCAGCCGGACGACAGGGGGCTACACCGGGGAGCTGTTTTTT. As protein: CASRTTGGYTGELFF.

V usage is TRBV28 and J usage is TRBJ1-2; D not certain. The V end was cut by 6 bases, the J end by 2 bases, with 16 bases between. CDR1 and CDR2 (germline): MDHEN, SYDVKM. The length of the CDR3 is 15 residues. The CDR3 region is CASSPDRERNYGYTF. In DNA, the CDR3 is TGTGCCAGCAGCCCCGATAGGGAACGGAACTATGGCTACACCTTC.